The 15 T cell receptor beta chains listed next were all sequenced from one sample in a study of monozygotic twins with inflammatory bowel disease. TCRdb derives one entry per CDR3 protein from the 5' RACE reads, leaving out DNA. Its clone listing holds 150,000 or so distinct CDR3 sequences. Sequenced sample: blood. These TCRs come from a human donor with ulcerative colitis or Crohn's disease, or a healthy co-twin of an affected twin (not recorded which).

The chain recombines TRBV6-6 with TRBJ1-5; TCRdb gives TRBD1 as the D gene, but with no DNA this cannot be confirmed. From germline, CDR1 is MNHNY and CDR2 SVGAGI (reference sequence). The CDR3 has 14 residues. CDR3 loop: CASSYGGVNQPQHF.

The chain combines TRBV20-1 with TRBJ2-1; TCRdb lists TRBD2, though no DNA is available to test this call. The CDR3 totals 16 residues. CDR1 is DFQATT and CDR2 is SNEGSKA in the germline V gene (reference sequence). The CDR3 loop reads CSARASSGRAGNEQFF.

This sequence joins TRBV7-2 and TRBJ2-1. In germline, CDR1 is SGHTA, CDR2 FQGNSA. The CDR3 extends over 13 amino acids. The CDR3 is CASSLALYNEQFF.

The V and J genes are TRBV20-1 and TRBJ2-7; the D call from TCRdb, TRBD2, cannot be confirmed without DNA. The length of the CDR3 is 16 residues. The germline V gene has CDR1 DFQATT and CDR2 SNEGSKA (reference sequence). This CDR3 reads CSAPDRYRTSGNEQYF.

This rearrangement joins TRBV28 to TRBJ2-7; TCRdb's D call of TRBD1 is untestable without DNA. The CDR3 is 15 amino acids. In germline, CDR1 is MDHEN, CDR2 SYDVKM. The CDR3 reads CASSFPGTGTYEQYF. The full variable domain, completed using reference TRBV28 and TRBJ2-7, is DVKVTQSSRYLVKRTGEKVFLECVQDMDHENMFWYRQDPGLGLRLIYFSYDVKMKEKGDIPEGYSVSREKKERFSLILESASTNQTSMYLCASSFPGTGTYEQYFGPGTRLTVT.

The chain combines TRBV5-4 with TRBJ1-2; the D call of TRBD1 rests on TCRdb alone, since no DNA is present to check it. CDR3 size: 14 residues. Per the germline V gene, CDR1 is SGHNT and CDR2 is YYREEE (reference sequence). Here the CDR3 reads CASSLAQGMGGYTF. Full variable domain (rest looked up from reference TRBV5-4 and TRBJ1-2): ETGVTQSPTHLIKTRGQQVTLRCSSQSGHNTVSWYQQALGQGPQFIFQYYREEENGRGNFPPRFSGLQFPNYSSELNVNALELDDSALYLCASSLAQGMGGYTFGSGTRLTVV.

V gene TRBV12-3 or TRBV12-4 combines with J gene TRBJ1-1; TCRdb selects TRBD1, and the lack of DNA leaves this call unchecked. The CDR3 spans 14 residues. The CDR3 spells CASSFYRDGTEAFF.

The gene calls are TRBV4-1 and TRBJ1-2; TCRdb proposes TRBD1, but this gene call is untestable without DNA. Germline CDR1 is MGHRA and CDR2 is YSYEKL. The length of the CDR3 is 14 residues. The CDR3 loop is CASGPGQGMLGYTF.

The rearrangement links TRBV18 to TRBJ2-7. The CDR3 is made up of 13 amino acids. CDR1 and CDR2 from the germline V gene are KGHSH and LQKENI. The CDR3 region is CASSPPMGGEQYF.

The chain joins TRBV20-1 to TRBJ1-4. Germline-derived CDR1 and CDR2 are DFQATT and SNEGSKA (reference sequence). This CDR3 contains 13 residues. CDR3 in amino acids: CSATTGPGGKLFF.

The chain carries TRBV4-1 and TRBJ2-7; there is no DNA to check the TCRdb D call of TRBD1. The CDR3 spans 15 residues. Germline V CDR1 and CDR2: MGHRA, YSYEKL. CDR3 sequence: CASSQRWQGASEQYF.

This chain links TRBV6-6 with TRBJ2-1. The CDR3 length is 13 residues. CDR1 is MNHNY, CDR2 SVGAGI, per germline (reference sequence). CDR3 sequence: CASISSPYNEQFF.

The chain recombines TRBV20-1 with TRBJ2-7; TCRdb picks TRBD2, but there is no DNA to check that call. This CDR3 contains 16 residues. CDR1 is DFQATT, CDR2 SNEGSKA, per germline (reference sequence). The CDR3 is CSAPLGLAGASYEQYF.

This chain joins TRBV10-3 and TRBJ2-7; the TCRdb D gene call, TRBD2, has no DNA to confirm it. This CDR3 spans 13 amino acids. Germline CDR1 and CDR2: ENHRY and SYGVKD. This CDR3 is CAISLAGGNEQYF.

The chain carries TRBV5-1 and TRBJ2-4; TCRdb gives TRBD2 as the D gene, but with no DNA this cannot be confirmed. Germline V gene lookup returns CDR1 SGHRS and CDR2 YFSETQ. The CDR3 has 15 residues. The CDR3 sequence is CASSPGRGTKNIQYF.